This passage covers 14 T cell receptor beta chains from one sample sequenced in a study of blood T cell repertoires in COVID-19. Clones were sequenced by immunoSEQ multiplex PCR, and TCRdb holds only the in-frame ones, with some missing. The sample shows 200,000 to 250,000 clones, approximately 91% of them seen only once. The sequenced sample consisted of peripheral blood. These receptor sequences come from a woman between 35 and 50 years old with acute or convalescent COVID-19.

This sequence joins TRBV19 and TRBJ1-1; D uncertain. CDR1 and CDR2 from the germline V gene are LNHDA and SQIVND (reference sequence). The V end lost 5 bases, the J end lost 4 bases, and 17 bases lay between the germline ends. This CDR3 comprises 15 residues. CDR3 nucleotides: TGTGCCAGTAGTCCCCCCACCAGCGGTACCACTGAAGCTTTCTTT. It codes for CASSPPTSGTTEAFF.

The chain has TRBV30 and TRBJ1-2; the match to TRBD1 covers 10 bases. CDR1 GTSNPN and CDR2 SVGIG come from the germline V gene (reference sequence). The CDR3 has 18 amino acids. The junction had 13 bases not matched to a gene; V was cut back by 3 bases and J by 0 bases. CDR3 in amino acids: CAWSAPGQGTPSNYGYTF. The CDR3 region has the DNA TGTGCCTGGAGCGCCCCGGGACAGGGGACTCCATCTAACTATGGCTACACCTTC.

This clone appeared once. This chain uses TRBV27 with TRBJ2-1, with 10 nucleotides matching TRBD2. This CDR3 is 16 amino acids long. Germline loops: CDR1 MNHEY, CDR2 SMNVEV (reference sequence). V shed 5 bases, J shed 3 bases, and the junction held 7 bases outside the gene matches. CDR3 nucleotides: TGTGCCAGCAGTCTCATCCCTAGCGGGGGCTACAATGAGCAGTTCTTC. It translates to CASSLIPSGGYNEQFF.

The V gene is TRBV9, the J gene TRBJ1-5; TRBD1 matches 11 bases. The CDR3 extends over 15 amino acids. The trim removed 4 bases at V and 4 bases at J, leaving 4 bases unmatched. Germline loops: CDR1 SGDLS, CDR2 YYNGEE. In DNA, the CDR3 is TGTGCCAGCAGCCTTGGGACAGGGGGTAATCAGCCCCAGCATTTT. Translating gives CASSLGTGGNQPQHF.

The chain carries TRBV5-4 and TRBJ2-3, with D unresolved. Germline V CDR1 and CDR2: SGHNT, YYREEE (reference sequence). The CDR3 covers 15 residues. The V end was cut by 0 bases, the J end by 1 base, with 9 bases between. This chain's CDR3 is CASSLVNRRTDTQYF. In DNA form, the CDR3 reads TGTGCCAGCAGCTTGGTTAACAGACGCACAGATACGCAGTATTTT.

The gene calls are TRBV9 and TRBJ2-2, with TRBD1 identical over 8 bases. Germline loops: CDR1 SGDLS, CDR2 YYNGEE. V lost 4 bases and J lost 0; bases outside the gene matches: 5. The length of the CDR3 is 16 residues. CDR3 sequence reads: CASSPRGHSNTGELFF. DNA for the CDR3: TGTGCCAGCAGCCCCAGGGGGCATTCGAACACCGGGGAGCTGTTTTTT.

J is TRBJ1-2 and V is TRBV21-1; the table's D call, TRBD1, has no DNA check behind it. TRBV21-1 is designated a pseudogene. The CDR3 totals 14 residues. The chain's CDR3 is CASSNFTRQQGYTF. The DNA for the CDR3 is TGTGCCAGCAGTAATTTTACCCGACAGCAAGGCTACACCTTC.

This clone was detected ten times or more. This rearrangement joins TRBV2 to TRBJ1-6; 8 nucleotides align to TRBD1. The CDR3 covers 16 residues. V was pared by 6 bases and J by 6 bases, with 10 bases of the junction left unmatched. The germline CDR1 and CDR2 sequences are SNHLY and FYNNEI. The CDR3 bases are TGTGCCAGCAGGATGCAGGGGGCATTGTCTAATTCACCCCTCCACTTT. It yields the protein CASRMQGALSNSPLHF.

This clone was recorded many times. The chain joins TRBV10-3 to TRBJ1-5; TRBD1 matches 10 bases. V dropped 11 bases and J dropped 0; count of bases not matched to a gene: 4. The CDR3 has 14 residues. Germline loops: CDR1 ENHRY, CDR2 SYGVKD. The DNA of the CDR3 is TGTGCCGGTGGGACAGGGGATAGCAATCAGCCCCAGCATTTT. It specifies CAGGTGDSNQPQHF.

This clone was found once. This rearrangement joins TRBV7-7 to TRBJ2-2, with D possibly matching TRBD1 (5 bases). Trimming removed 3 bases from V and 5 bases from J, with 13 bases in between. From germline, CDR1 is SSHAT and CDR2 FNYEAQ (reference sequence). The CDR3 totals 15 residues. The CDR3 DNA is TGTGCCAGCAGCTTTGCGGCCAAGGGGACCGGGGAGCTGTTTTTT. It is translated as CASSFAAKGTGELFF.

V and J are TRBV5-5 and TRBJ1-1; D might be TRBD1 (6 bases). The CDR3 covers 14 residues. Trimming stripped 4 bases from V and 4 bases from J, with 14 bases between. The germline V gene encodes CDR1 SGHKS and CDR2 YYEKEE (reference sequence). CDR3 sequence (DNA): TGTGCCAGCAGCGTCACGCGAGGGGGCACTGAAGCTTTCTTT. It specifies CASSVTRGGTEAFF.

CDR3 loop: CASSLLSSYNSPLHF. In DNA form, the CDR3 reads TGTGCCAGCAGCTTACTGAGCTCCTATAATTCACCCCTCCACTTT. The chain links TRBV7-2 to TRBJ1-6; D not certain. Trimming removed 2 bases from V and 0 bases from J, with 5 bases in between. The germline V gene has CDR1 SGHTA and CDR2 FQGNSA. The CDR3 totals 15 residues.

The chain recombines TRBV14 with TRBJ1-3; D uncertain. Germline-derived CDR1 and CDR2 are SGHDN and FVKESK. The ends were cut back, 3 bases at V and 10 bases at J, with 10 bases in the middle. This CDR3 has 12 residues. The CDR3 nucleotides are TGTGCCAGCAGCCACGAGGTGGAGACCATATATTTT. Translated, it gives CASSHEVETIYF.

The chain joins TRBV12-5 to TRBJ2-2; 8 bases fit TRBD2. Germline loops: CDR1 LGHNT, CDR2 FRNRAP. With V trimmed by 3 bases and J by 3 bases, 9 bases remained unmatched. The CDR3 covers 17 residues. CDR3 coding DNA: TGTGCTAGTGGTTTAGGGCCTGGACTAGCCGACACCGGGGAGCTGTTTTTT. Translated: CASGLGPGLADTGELFF.